This T cell receptor beta chain comes out of a study of spatial heterogeneity in lung cancer (dated by TCRdb to the late 2010s). In the study overall: More beta-chain than alpha-chain transcripts were consistently detected, likely reflecting higher beta-chain transcript abundance. In the raw uncorrected reads, each unique combination of TCR and UMI appeared more than ten times on average. The study quantitatively compared TCR alpha and beta repertoires across multiple tumor regions, matched nontumor lung and blood in non-small cell lung cancer. Nonsynonymous mutation counts, determined by whole-exome sequencing of tumor tissue, were related to features of the TCR repertoire. Both alpha and beta chains were TCR-sequenced in roughly 200 tumor regions, approximately 67 matched nontumor lung samples and some 50 PBMC samples obtained at surgery. Study-level results and caveats: Confirming at a functional level the hypothesis that regional TCRs recognize regional mutations was considered to require additional single-cell paired TCR alpha and beta sequencing. Ubiquitous expanded tumor TCRs were detected in blood more often at tumor resection than at routine follow-up.

This specimen's time point label, per the study, means: sample taken at primary tumor resection. Donors were around 71 patients with early-stage, untreated non-small cell lung cancer from the lung TRACERx cohort. Without any cell sorting, TCR sequencing was performed on whole RNA extracted either from tumor and nontumor lung tissue or from cryopreserved PBMC samples. A patient was chosen for TCR sequencing only when enough RNA was available from at least two tumor regions. V is clipped by 4 bases and J by 2 bases, and the sequence between their germline boundaries is 9 bases long. The CDR3 numbers 14 residues from cysteine through phenylalanine. The sequence is cut down to CDR3 DNA, 42 bases in frame from base 1. The germline V gene gives CDR1 as SGHTA and CDR2 as FQGNSA. This clonotype was detected ten times or more. What antigen it recognizes has not been identified. One base away there is no much larger clone; base qualities are not given.

The library was built by means of 5' RACE. Instrument on record: NextSeq 500. To allow correction of PCR and sequencing errors, the TCR library protocol tagged every TCR cDNA molecule with a unique molecular identifier. The paper's data handling went like this. Decombinator tools were used for TCR identification, UMI-based error correction and CDR3 extraction. Expanded TCRs were defined as those above a frequency of 2 per 1,000, corresponding to the top 1% of the tumor frequency distribution. Renyi diversity was calculated using the R vegan package after each repertoire was subsampled 100 times to 5,000 TCRs. To build CDR3 similarity networks, amino acid triplet string-kernel similarity was used, and CDR3s were connected when their pairwise similarity was above 0.82. In-frame beta chains were kept once TCRdb had trimmed the public reads at Q25 with fastp and called clones with MiXCR. One record per CDR3 amino acid sequence lists the most common genes and DNA. Clone size and V and J calls follow TCRdb, not the original study. The sample table lists some 40,000 distinct CDR3 sequences, roughly 5.4% of them with a count of one. The top ten constitute just over 25% of the sample.

The origin of this receptor is a female donor with early-stage non-small cell lung cancer. Sequenced material: PBMCs, taken at surgery. In this chain, TRBV7-2 is recombined with TRBJ2-1, with TRBD2 tentatively as D gene (5 bases match). The DNA is TGTGCCAGCAGCTCGTACGGGACCTACAATGAGCAGTTCTTC. Its protein product is CASSSYGTYNEQFF.